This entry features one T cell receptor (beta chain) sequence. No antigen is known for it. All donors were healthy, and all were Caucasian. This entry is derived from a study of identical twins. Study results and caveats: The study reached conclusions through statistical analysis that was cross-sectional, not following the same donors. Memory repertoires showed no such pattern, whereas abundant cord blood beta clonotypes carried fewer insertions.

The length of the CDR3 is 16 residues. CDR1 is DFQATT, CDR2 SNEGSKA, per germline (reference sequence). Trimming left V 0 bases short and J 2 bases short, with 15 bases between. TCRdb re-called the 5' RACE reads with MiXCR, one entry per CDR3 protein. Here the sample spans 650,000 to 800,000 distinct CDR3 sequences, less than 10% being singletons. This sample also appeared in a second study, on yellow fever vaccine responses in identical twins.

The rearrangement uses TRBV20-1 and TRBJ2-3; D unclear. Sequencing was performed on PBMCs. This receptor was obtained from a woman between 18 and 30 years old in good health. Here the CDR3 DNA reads TGCAGTGCTAGAGATGTGACTCATGAAATCACAGATACGCAGTATTTT. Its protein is CSARDVTHEITDTQYF.